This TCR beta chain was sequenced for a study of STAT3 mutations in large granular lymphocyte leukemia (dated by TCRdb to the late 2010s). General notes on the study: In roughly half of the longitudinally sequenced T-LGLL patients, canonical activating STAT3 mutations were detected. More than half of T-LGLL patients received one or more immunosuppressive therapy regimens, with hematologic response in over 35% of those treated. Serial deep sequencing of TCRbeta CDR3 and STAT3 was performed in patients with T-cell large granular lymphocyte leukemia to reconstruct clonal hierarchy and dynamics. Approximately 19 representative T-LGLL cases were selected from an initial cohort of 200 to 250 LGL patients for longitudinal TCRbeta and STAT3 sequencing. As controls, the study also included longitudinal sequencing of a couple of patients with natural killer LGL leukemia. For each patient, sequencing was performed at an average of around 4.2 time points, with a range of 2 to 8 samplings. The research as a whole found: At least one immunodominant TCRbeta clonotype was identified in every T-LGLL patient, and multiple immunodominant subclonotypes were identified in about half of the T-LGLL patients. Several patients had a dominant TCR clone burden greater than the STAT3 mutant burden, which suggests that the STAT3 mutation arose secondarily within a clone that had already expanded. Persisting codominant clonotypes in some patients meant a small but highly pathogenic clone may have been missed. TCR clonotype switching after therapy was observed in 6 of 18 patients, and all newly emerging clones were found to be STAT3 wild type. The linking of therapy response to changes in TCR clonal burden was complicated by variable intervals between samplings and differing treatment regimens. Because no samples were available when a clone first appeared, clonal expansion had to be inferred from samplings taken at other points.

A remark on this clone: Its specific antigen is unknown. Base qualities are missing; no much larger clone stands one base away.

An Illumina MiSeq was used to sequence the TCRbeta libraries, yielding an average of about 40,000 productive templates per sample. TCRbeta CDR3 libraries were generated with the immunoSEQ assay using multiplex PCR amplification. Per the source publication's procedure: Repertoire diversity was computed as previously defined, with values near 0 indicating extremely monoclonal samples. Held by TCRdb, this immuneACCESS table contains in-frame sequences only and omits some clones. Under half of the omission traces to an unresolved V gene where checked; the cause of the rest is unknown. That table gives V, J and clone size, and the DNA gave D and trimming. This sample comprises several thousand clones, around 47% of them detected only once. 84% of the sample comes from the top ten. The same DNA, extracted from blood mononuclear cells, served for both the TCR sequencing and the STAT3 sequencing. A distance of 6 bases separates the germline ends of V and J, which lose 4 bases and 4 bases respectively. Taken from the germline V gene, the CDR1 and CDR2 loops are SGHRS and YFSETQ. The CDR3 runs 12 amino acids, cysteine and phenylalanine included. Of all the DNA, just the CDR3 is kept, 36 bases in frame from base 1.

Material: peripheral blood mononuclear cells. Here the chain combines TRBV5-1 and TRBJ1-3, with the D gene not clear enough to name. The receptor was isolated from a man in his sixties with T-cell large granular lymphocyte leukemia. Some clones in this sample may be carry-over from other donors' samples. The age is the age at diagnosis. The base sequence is TGCGCCAGCAGCGGATCCGGAAACACCATATATTTT. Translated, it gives CASSGSGNTIYF.